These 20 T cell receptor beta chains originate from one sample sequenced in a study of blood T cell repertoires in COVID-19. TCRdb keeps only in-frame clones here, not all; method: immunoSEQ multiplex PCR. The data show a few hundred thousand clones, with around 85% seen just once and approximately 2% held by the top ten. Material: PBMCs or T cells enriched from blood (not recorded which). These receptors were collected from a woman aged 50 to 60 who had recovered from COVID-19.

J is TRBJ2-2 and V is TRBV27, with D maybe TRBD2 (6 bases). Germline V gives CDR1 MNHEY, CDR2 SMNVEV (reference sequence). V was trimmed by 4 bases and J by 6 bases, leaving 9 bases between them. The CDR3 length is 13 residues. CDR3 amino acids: CASSWGVAGELFF. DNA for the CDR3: TGTGCCAGCAGTTGGGGGGTCGCCGGGGAGCTGTTTTTT.

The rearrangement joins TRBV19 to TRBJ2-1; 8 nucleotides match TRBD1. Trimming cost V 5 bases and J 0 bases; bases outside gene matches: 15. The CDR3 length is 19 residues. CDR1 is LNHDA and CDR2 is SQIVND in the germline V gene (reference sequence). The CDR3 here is CASSLGQGNPLSSYNEQFF. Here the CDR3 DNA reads TGTGCCAGTAGTCTAGGACAGGGAAACCCCTTAAGCTCCTACAATGAGCAGTTCTTC.

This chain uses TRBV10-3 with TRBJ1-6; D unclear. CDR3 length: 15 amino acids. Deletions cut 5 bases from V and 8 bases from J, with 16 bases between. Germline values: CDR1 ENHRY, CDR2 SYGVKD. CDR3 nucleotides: TGTGCCATCAGTCCGGGAAGAAGGGTGGATTCACCCCTCCACTTT. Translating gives CAISPGRRVDSPLHF.

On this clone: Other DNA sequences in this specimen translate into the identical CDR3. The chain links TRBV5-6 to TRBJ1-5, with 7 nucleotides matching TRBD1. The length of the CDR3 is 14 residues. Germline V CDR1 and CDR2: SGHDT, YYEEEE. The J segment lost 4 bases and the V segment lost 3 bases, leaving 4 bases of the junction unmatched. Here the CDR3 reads CASSSGQPNQPQHF. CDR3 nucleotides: TGTGCCAGCAGCTCGGGACAGCCAAATCAGCCCCAGCATTTT.

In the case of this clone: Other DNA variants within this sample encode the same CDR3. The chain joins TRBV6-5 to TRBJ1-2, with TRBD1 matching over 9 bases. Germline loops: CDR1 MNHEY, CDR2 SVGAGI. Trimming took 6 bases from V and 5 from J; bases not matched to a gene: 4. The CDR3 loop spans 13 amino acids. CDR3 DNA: TGTGCCAGCAGCCCCGACAGGGGGTATGGCTACACCTTC. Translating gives CASSPDRGYGYTF.

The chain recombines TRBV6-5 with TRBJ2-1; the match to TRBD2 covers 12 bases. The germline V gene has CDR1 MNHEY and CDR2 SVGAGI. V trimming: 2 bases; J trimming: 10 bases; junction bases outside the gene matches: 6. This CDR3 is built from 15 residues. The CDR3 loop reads CASSYQRLAGEEQFF. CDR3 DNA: TGTGCCAGCAGTTACCAAAGACTAGCGGGGGAGGAGCAGTTCTTC.

CDR3 nucleotide sequence: TGTGCCAGTAGTATCGGGGGACAGTCCCCGCGGCAGTTCTTC. Its protein product is CASSIGGQSPRQFF. The chain has TRBV19 and TRBJ2-1; D is possibly TRBD1 (7 bases). Germline V gives CDR1 LNHDA, CDR2 SQIVND (reference sequence). The CDR3 loop spans 14 amino acids. Trimming took 3 bases from V and 12 from J, leaving 18 bases between them.

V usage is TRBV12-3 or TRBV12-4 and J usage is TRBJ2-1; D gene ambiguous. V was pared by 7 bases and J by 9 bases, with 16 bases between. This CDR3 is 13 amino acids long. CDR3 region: CASTVGAIREQFF. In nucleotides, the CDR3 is TGTGCCAGCACAGTCGGAGCTATACGTGAGCAGTTCTTC.

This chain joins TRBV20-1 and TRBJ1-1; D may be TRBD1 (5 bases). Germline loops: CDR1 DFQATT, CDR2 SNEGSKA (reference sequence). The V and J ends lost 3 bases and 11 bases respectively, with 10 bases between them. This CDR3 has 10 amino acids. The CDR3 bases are TGCAGTGCTAGTTGGGGCTATGCTTTCTTT. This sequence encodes CSASWGYAFF.

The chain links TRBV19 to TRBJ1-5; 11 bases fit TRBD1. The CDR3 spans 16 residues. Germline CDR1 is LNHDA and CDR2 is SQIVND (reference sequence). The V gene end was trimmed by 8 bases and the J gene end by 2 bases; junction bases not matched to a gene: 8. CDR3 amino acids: CASQDRGRLGNQPQHF. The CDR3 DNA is TGTGCCAGTCAGGACAGGGGGCGGTTGGGCAATCAGCCCCAGCATTTT.

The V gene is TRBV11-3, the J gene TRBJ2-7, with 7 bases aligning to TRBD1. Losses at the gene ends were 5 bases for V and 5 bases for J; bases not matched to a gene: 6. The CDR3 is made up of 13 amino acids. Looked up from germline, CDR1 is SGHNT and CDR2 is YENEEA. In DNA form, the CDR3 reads TGTGCCAGCAGCCTAGGGGGCCGGAACGAGCAGTACTTC. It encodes CASSLGGRNEQYF.

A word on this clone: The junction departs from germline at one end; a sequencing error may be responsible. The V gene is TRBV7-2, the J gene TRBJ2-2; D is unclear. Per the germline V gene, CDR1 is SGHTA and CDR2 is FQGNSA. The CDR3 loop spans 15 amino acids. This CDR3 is CASSIAGFRTGELFF. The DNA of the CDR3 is TGTGCCAGCAGCATAGCAGGATTCAGGACCGGGGAGCTGTTTTTT. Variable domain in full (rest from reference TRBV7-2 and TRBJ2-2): GAGVSQSPSNKVTEKGKDVELRCDPISGHTALYWYRQSLGQGLEFLIYFQGNSAPDKSGLPSDRFSAERTGGSVSTLTIQRTQQEDSAVYLCASSIAGFRTGELFFGEGSRLTVL.

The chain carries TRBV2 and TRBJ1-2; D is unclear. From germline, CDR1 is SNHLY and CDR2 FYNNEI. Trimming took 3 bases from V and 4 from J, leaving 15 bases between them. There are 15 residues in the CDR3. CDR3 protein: CASSDRGLGIYGYTF. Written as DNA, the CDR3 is TGTGCCAGCAGTGATCGCGGGTTGGGAATCTATGGCTACACCTTC.

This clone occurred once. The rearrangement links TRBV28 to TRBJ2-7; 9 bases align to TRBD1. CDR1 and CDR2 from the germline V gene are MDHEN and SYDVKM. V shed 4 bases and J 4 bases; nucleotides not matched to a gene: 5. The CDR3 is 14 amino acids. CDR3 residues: CASSYTGGRYEQYF. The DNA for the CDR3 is TGTGCCAGCAGTTATACAGGGGGCAGGTACGAGCAGTACTTC.

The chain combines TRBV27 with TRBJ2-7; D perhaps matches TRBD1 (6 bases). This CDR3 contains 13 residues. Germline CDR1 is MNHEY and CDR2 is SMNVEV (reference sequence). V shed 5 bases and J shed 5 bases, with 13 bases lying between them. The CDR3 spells CASSQQGFHEQYF. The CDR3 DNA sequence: TGTGCCAGCAGTCAACAGGGATTCCACGAGCAGTACTTC.

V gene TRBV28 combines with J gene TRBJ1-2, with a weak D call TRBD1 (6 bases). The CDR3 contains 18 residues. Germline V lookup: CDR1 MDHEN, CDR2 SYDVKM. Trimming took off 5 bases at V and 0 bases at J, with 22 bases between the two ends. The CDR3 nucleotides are TGTGCCAGCAGTAACGCCGGGACACCTACCCTAGCTAACTATGGCTACACCTTC. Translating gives CASSNAGTPTLANYGYTF.

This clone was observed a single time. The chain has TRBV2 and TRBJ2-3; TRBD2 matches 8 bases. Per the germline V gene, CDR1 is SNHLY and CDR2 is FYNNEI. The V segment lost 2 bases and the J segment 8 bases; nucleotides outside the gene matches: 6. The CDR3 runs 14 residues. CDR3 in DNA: TGTGCCAGCAGTGAATCGGGACTAGAGAGTACGCAGTATTTT. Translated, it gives CASSESGLESTQYF. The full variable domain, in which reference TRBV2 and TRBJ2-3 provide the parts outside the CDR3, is EPEVTQTPSHQVTQMGQEVILRCVPISNHLYFYWYRQILGQKVEFLVSFYNNEISEKSEIFDDQFSVERPDGSNFTLKIRSTKLEDSAMYFCASSESGLESTQYFGPGTRLTVL.

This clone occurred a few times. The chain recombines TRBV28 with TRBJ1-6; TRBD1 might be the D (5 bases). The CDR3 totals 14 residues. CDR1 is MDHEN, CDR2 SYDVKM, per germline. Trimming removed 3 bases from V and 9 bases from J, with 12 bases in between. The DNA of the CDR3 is TGTGCCAGCAGTTTTGCCCAGGGTGGTTCACCCCTCCACTTT. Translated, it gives CASSFAQGGSPLHF.

The CDR3 nucleotides are TGTGCCACCAGCAGAGCCGCAACTAATGAAAAACTGTTTTTT. Protein sequence: CATSRAATNEKLFF. The chain joins TRBV15 to TRBJ1-4; D gene uncertain. The CDR3 runs to 14 residues. Germline CDR1 is LNHNV and CDR2 is YYDKDF (reference sequence). With 1 base removed from V and 0 bases from J, the gap between germline ends came to 3 bases.

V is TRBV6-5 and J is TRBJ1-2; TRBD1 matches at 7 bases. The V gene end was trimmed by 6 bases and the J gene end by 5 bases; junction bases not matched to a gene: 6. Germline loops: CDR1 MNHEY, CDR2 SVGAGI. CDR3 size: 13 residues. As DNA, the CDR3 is TGTGCCAGCAGGGTGGGACAGCAGTATGGCTACACCTTC. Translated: CASRVGQQYGYTF.